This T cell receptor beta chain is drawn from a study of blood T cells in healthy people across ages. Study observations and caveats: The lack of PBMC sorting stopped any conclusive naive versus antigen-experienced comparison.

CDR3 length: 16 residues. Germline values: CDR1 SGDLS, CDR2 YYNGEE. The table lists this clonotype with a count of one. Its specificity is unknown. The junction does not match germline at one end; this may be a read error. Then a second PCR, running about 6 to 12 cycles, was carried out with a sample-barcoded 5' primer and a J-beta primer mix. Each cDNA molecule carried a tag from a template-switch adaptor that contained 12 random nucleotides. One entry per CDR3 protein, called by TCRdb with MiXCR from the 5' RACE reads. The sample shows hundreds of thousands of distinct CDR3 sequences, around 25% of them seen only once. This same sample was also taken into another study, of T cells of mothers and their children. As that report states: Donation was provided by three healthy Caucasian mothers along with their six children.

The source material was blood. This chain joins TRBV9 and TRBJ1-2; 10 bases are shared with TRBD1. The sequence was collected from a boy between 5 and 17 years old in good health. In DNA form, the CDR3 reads TGTGCCAGCAGCGTGACAGGGGGCGTCCCTAACTATGGCTACAACTTC. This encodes CASSVTGGVPNYGYNF.